There are many counts of the clone carrying this T cell receptor beta chain. What it binds is not known. Per germline, CDR1 SGDLS and CDR2 YYNGEE. The CDR3 is 15 residues long. Trimming took off 4 bases at V and 0 bases at J, with 14 bases between the two ends. This sample is drawn from a study of CD8 T cells in ankylosing spondylitis. Study conclusions and caveats: Disease-linked clones reportedly concentrated significantly in matched ankylosing spondylitis synovial fluid.

Each CDR3 protein is one row after TCRdb ran MiXCR on the 5' RACE reads. The table records 25,000 to 30,000 distinct CDR3 sequences, roughly 5.3% of them present only once. Sample: blood, either unsorted or a sorted T cell fraction (not recorded which). The rearrangement joins TRBV9 to TRBJ2-7; no definite D call. The clonotype was recovered from a female donor with ankylosing spondylitis or in good health (not recorded which). The CDR3 loop reads CASSLGPQPSYEQYF. The DNA of the CDR3 is TGTGCCAGCAGCCTTGGTCCTCAGCCCTCCTACGAGCAGTACTTC.